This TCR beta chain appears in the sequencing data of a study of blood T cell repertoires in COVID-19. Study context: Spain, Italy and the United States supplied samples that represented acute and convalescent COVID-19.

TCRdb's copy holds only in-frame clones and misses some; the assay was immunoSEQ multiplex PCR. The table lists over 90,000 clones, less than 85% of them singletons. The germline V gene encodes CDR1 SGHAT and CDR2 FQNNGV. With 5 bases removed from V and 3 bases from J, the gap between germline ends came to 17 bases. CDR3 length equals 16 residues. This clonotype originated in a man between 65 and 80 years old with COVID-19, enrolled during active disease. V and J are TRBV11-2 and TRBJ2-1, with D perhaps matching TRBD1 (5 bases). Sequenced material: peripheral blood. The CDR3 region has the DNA TGTGCCAGCAGCCCTCGACAGCCCAGATACTACAATGAGCAGTTCTTC. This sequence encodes CASSPRQPRYYNEQFF.